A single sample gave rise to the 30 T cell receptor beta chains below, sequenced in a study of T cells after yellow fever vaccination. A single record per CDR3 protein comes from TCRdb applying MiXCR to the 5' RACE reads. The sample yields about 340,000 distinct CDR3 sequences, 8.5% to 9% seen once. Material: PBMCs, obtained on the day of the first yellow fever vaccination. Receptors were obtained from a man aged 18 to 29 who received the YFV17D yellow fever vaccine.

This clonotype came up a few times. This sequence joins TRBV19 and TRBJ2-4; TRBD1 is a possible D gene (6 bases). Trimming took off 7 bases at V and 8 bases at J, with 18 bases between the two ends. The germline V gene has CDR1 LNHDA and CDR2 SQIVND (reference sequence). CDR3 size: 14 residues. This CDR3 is CASKGVPLIDIQYF. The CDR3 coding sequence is TGTGCCAGTAAGGGGGTCCCGCTAATTGACATTCAGTACTTC.

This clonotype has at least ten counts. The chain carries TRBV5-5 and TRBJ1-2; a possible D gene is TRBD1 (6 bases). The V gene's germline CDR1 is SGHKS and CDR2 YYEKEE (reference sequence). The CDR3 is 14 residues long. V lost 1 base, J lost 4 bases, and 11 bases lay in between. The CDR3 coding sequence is TGTGCCAGCAGCTTGTCTCAGGGGCCCTATGGCTACACCTTC. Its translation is CASSLSQGPYGYTF.

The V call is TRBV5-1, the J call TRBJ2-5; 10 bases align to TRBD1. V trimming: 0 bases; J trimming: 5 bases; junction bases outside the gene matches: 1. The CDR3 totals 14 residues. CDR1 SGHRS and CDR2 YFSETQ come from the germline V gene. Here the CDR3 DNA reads TGCGCCAGCAGCTTGGCGGGACAGGGGGAGACCCAGTACTTC. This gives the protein CASSLAGQGETQYF.

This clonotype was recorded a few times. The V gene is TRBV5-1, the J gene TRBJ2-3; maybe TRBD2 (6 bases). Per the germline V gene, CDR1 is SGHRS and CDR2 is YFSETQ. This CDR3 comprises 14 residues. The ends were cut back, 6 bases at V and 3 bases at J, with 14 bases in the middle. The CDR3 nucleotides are TGCGCCAGCAATTCCGGGCGGGGAACAGATACGCAGTATTTT. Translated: CASNSGRGTDTQYF.

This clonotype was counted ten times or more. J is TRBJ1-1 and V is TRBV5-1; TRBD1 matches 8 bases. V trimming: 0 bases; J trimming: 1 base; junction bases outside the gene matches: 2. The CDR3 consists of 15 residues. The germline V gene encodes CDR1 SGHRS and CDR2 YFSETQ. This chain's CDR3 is CASSLAQGANTEAFF. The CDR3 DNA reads TGCGCCAGCAGCTTGGCCCAGGGGGCGAACACTGAAGCTTTCTTT.

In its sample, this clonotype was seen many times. The CDR3 is CASSLTDTEAFF. The CDR3, as DNA: TGTGCCAGCAGCCTGACGGATACTGAAGCTTTCTTT. The chain has TRBV3-1 and TRBJ1-1; D is unresolved. Germline loops: CDR1 LGHDT, CDR2 YNNKEL (reference sequence). This CDR3 is built from 12 residues. The V and J ends lost 4 bases and 5 bases respectively, with 8 bases between them.

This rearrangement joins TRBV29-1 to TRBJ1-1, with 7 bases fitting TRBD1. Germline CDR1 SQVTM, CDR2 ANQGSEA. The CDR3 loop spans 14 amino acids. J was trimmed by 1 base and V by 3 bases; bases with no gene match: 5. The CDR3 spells CSVEAGTANTEAFF. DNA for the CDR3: TGCAGCGTTGAGGCCGGGACAGCGAACACTGAAGCTTTCTTT.

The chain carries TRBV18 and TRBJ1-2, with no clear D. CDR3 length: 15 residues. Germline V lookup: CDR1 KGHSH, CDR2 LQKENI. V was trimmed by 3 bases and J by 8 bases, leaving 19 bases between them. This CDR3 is CASSPRRIDLGGYTF. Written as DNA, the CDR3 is TGTGCCAGCTCACCCCGCAGAATTGACCTGGGAGGCTACACCTTC. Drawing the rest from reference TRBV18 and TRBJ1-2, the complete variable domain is NAGVMQNPRHLVRRRGQEARLRCSPMKGHSHVYWYRQLPEEGLKFMVYLQKENIIDESGMPKERFSAEFPKEGPSILRIQQVVRGDSAAYFCASSPRRIDLGGYTFGSGTRLTVV.

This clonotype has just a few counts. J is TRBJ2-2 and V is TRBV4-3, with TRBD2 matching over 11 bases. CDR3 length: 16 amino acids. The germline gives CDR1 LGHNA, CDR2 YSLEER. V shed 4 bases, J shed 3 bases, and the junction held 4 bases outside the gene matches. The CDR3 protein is CASSLGLAEYTGELFF. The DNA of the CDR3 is TGCGCCAGCAGCCTGGGACTAGCGGAATACACCGGGGAGCTGTTTTTT.

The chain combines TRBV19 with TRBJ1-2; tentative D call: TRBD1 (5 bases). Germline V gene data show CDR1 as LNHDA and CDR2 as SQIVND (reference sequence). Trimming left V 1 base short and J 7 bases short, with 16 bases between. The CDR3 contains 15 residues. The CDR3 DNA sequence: TGTGCCAGTAGTATAGGGCGACAGTCTCCCGGTGGCTACACCTTC. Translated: CASSIGRQSPGGYTF.

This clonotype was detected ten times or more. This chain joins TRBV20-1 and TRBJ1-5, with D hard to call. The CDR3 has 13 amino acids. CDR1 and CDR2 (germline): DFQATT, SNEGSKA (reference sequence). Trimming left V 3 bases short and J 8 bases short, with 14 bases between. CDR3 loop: CSARGSIIKPQHF. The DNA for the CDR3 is TGCAGTGCTAGGGGCAGTATAATCAAGCCCCAGCATTTT.

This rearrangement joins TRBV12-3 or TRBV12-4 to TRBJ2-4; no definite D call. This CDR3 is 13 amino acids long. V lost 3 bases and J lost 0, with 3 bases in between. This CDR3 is CASSFGAKNIQYF. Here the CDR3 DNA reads TGTGCCAGCAGTTTCGGAGCCAAAAACATTCAGTACTTC.

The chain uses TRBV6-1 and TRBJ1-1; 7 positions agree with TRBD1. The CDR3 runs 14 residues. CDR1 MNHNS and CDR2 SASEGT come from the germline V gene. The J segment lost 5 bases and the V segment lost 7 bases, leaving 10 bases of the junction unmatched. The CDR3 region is CASKVAGGGTEAFF. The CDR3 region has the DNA TGTGCCAGCAAGGTGGCAGGGGGGGGAACTGAAGCTTTCTTT.

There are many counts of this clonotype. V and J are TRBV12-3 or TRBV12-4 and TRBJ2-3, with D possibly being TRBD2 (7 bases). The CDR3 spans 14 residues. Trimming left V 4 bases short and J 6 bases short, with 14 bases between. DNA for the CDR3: TGTGCCAGCAGTTCCGGCGGGGGCGGGGATACGCAGTATTTT. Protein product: CASSSGGGGDTQYF.

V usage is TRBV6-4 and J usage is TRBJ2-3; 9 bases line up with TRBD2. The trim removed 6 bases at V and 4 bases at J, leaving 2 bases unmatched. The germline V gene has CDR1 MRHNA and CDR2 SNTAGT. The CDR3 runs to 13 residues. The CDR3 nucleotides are TGTGCCAGCAGCAGGACTAGCGCAGATACGCAGTATTTT. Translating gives CASSRTSADTQYF.

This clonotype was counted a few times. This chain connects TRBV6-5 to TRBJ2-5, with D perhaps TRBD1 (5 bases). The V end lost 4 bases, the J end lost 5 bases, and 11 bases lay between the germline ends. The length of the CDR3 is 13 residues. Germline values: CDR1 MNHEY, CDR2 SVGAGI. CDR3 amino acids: CASSSGFYETQYF. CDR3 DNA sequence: TGTGCCAGCAGTTCAGGGTTTTATGAGACCCAGTACTTC.

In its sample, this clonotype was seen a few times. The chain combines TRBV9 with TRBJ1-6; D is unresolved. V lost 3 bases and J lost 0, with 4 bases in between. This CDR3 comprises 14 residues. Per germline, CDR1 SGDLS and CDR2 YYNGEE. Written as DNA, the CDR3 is TGTGCCAGCAGCGAAAGCTCCTATAATTCACCCCTCCACTTT. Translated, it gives CASSESSYNSPLHF.

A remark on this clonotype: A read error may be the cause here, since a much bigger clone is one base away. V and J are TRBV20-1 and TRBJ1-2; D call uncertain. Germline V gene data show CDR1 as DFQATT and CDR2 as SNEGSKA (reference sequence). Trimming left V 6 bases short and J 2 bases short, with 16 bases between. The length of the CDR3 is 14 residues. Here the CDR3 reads CSAGYEYPNYGYTF. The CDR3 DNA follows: TGCAGTGCCGGATACGAGTATCCCAACTATGGCTACACCTTC.

CDR3 amino acids: CASSFDRASGELFF. The CDR3 region has the DNA TGTGCCAGCAGCTTCGACAGGGCCTCCGGGGAGCTGTTTTTT. The V and J genes are TRBV11-3 and TRBJ2-2, with 7 bases aligning to TRBD1. The trim removed 3 bases at V and 6 bases at J, leaving 4 bases unmatched. Germline V lookup: CDR1 SGHNT, CDR2 YENEEA. The CDR3 sequence is 14 residues long.

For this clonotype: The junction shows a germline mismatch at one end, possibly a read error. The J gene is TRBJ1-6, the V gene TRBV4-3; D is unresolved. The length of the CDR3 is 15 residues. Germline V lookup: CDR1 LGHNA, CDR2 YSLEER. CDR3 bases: TGCGCCAGCAGCCAGGACCCCTCCAATAATTCACCCCTCCACTTT. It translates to CASSQDPSNNSPLHF.

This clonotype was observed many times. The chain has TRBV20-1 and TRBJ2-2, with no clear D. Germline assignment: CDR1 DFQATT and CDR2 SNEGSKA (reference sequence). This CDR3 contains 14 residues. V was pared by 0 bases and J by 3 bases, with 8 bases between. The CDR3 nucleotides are TGCAGTGCTAGAGATGCTAGATACACCGGGGAGCTGTTTTTT. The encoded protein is CSARDARYTGELFF.

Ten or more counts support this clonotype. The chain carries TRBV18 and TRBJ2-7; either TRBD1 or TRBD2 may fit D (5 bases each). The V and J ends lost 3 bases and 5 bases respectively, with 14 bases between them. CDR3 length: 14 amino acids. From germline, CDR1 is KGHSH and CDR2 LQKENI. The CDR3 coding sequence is TGTGCCAGCTCACCTGGGACCGCGGAAAACGAGCAGTACTTC. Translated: CASSPGTAENEQYF.

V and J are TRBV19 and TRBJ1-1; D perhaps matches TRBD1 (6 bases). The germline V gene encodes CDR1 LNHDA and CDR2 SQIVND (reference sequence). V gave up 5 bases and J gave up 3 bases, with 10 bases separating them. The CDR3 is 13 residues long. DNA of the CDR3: TGTGCCAGTAGTCCATACAGGGACACTGAAGCTTTCTTT. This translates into CASSPYRDTEAFF.

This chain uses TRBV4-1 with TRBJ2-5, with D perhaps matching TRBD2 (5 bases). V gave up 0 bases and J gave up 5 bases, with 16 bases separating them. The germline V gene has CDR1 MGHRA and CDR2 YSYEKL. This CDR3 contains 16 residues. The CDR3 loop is CASSQDTRGSWETQYF. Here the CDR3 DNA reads TGCGCCAGCAGCCAAGATACTCGAGGGTCTTGGGAGACCCAGTACTTC.

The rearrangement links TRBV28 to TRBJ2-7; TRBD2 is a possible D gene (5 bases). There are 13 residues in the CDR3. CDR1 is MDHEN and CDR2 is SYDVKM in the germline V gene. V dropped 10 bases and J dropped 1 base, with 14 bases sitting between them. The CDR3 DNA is TGTGCCATGAACCGTCGGGGATCCTACGAGCAGTACTTC. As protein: CAMNRRGSYEQYF.

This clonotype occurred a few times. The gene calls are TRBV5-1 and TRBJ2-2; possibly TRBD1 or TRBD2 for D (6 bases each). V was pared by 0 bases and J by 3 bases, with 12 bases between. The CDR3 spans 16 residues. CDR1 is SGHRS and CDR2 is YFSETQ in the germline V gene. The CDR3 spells CASSLVPGAYTGELFF. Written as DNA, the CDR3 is TGCGCCAGCAGCTTGGTGCCGGGGGCTTACACCGGGGAGCTGTTTTTT.

The CDR3 here is CSASDSGSSYNSPLHF. The CDR3 DNA is TGCAGTGCTAGTGATTCAGGGAGCTCCTATAATTCACCCCTCCACTTT. The chain employs TRBV20-1 and TRBJ1-6, with a weak D call TRBD1 (5 bases). Trimming cost V 3 bases and J 0 bases, with 12 bases left between them. The CDR3 extends over 16 amino acids. Germline-derived CDR1 and CDR2 are DFQATT and SNEGSKA (reference sequence).

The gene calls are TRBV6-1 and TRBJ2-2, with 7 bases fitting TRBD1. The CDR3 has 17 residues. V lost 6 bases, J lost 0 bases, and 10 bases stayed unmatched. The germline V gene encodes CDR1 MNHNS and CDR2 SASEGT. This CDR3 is CASRGTALGPNTGELFF. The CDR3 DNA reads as TGTGCCAGCAGGGGGACAGCTTTGGGTCCGAACACCGGGGAGCTGTTTTTT.

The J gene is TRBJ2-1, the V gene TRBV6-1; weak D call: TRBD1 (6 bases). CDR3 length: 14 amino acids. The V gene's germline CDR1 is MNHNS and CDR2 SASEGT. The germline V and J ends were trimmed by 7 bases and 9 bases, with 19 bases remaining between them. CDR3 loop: CASKWGPVQTEQFF. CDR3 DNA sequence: TGTGCCAGCAAGTGGGGGCCGGTACAGACTGAGCAGTTCTTC.

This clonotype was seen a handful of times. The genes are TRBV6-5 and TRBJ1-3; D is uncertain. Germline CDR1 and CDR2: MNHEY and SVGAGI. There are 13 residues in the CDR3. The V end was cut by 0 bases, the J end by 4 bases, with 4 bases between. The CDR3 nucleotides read TGTGCCAGCAGTTACTCTTTGGGAAACACCATATATTTT. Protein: CASSYSLGNTIYF.